One and the same sample provided the 4 T cell receptor beta chains below, sequenced in a study of T cells in Graves' hyperthyroidism and ophthalmopathy. TCR beta CDR3 regions were amplified from RNA transcripts. The primer set for the first-round RT-PCR of the TCR CDR3 was HTBI. MiXCR, applied by TCRdb to the multiplex PCR reads, yields one record per CDR3 protein. The sample lists hundreds of thousands of distinct CDR3 sequences; 40% to 55% were seen once. Sequences were obtained from peripheral blood or thyroid tissue (not recorded which). These TCRs come from a young woman with Graves' hyperthyroidism.

As concerns this clonotype: A junction end diverges from the germline sequence, so it may reflect a read error. The chain links TRBV29-1 to TRBJ2-2, with 9 bases identical to TRBD1. The CDR3 spans 10 residues. Germline V gives CDR1 SQVTM, CDR2 ANQGSEA. This chain's CDR3 is CSVATGGLFF. In nucleotides, the CDR3 is TGCAGCGTTGCGACAGGGGGGCTGTTTTTT.

This clonotype was counted only a few times. The V gene is TRBV2, the J gene TRBJ2-3; no definite D call. The germline CDR1 and CDR2 sequences are SNHLY and FYNNEI. Between the trimmed V and J ends, which lost 6 bases and 2 bases, there was a span of 6 bases. The CDR3 length is 12 residues. The CDR3 protein is CASRENTDTQYF. In nucleotides, the CDR3 is TGTGCCAGCAGGGAGAACACAGATACGCAGTATTTT.

As concerns this clonotype: A much larger clone lies one base from this, so it may be a read error. As DNA, the CDR3 is TGCAGCGTTGAGGGGAGGCAGCCCCAGCATTTT. Encoded protein: CSVEGRQPQHF. The rearrangement links TRBV29-1 to TRBJ1-5; D unresolved. Germline V gene lookup returns CDR1 SQVTM and CDR2 ANQGSEA. The V end lost 3 bases, the J end lost 7 bases, and 7 bases lay between the germline ends. This CDR3 contains 11 residues.

Comments on this clonotype: Relative to the germline gene, one junction end is altered; a read error may explain this. V usage is TRBV7-9 and J usage is TRBJ2-2; perhaps TRBD2 as D (5 bases). CDR1 SEHNR and CDR2 FQNEAQ come from the germline V gene (reference sequence). The CDR3 runs 16 residues. The CDR3 DNA reads TGTGCCAGCAGCGTAGCTATTGCGAGAGGGACCGGGGAGCTGTTTTTT. This encodes CASSVAIARGTGELFF.